The source of this TCR beta chain is a study of blood T cell repertoires in COVID-19. The overall study: There were acute and convalescent COVID-19 samples, and they came from the United States, Italy and Spain. T cells, B-cell-depleted T cells, or PBMCs provided the cDNA or gDNA that served as material.

In the study's own analysis: The authors estimated nucleated cell counts from reference gene primer amplification. Some clones are missing from TCRdb's copy, which holds only in-frame ones; the method was immunoSEQ multiplex PCR. The DNA was the basis for D and trimming; V, J and clone size are from that table. Here the sample spans 100,000 to 120,000 clones, around 68% being singletons. This TCR derives from a woman in her sixties or seventies with acute or convalescent COVID-19. Sequencing input: peripheral blood.

The CDR3 is CASSLSGQGLNGYTF. The DNA of the CDR3 is TGTGCCAGCAGCTTATCAGGACAGGGATTGAATGGCTACACCTTC. The chain is built from TRBV7-9 and TRBJ1-2; 8 nucleotides agree with TRBD1. V was clipped by 2 bases and J by 6 bases; unmatched bases: 8. CDR3 size: 15 residues. The germline V gene encodes CDR1 SEHNR and CDR2 FQNEAQ (reference sequence).